The 2 T cell receptor beta chains listed next were all sequenced from one sample in a study of regulatory T cells in long-lasting Graves disease. Arm-PCR of CDR3 regions with iRepertoire HTBI primers generated TCR beta libraries. TCRdb re-analysed the multiplex PCR reads in MiXCR, keeping a single row per CDR3 protein. This table holds some 600,000 distinct CDR3 sequences, around 15% found once. As to time point: newly diagnosed GD, antithyroid drugs for less than 3 months. PBMC-derived RNA was used for the TCR library. These data also formed part of another study, on T cells in Graves' hyperthyroidism and ophthalmopathy.

Sequenced here: peripheral blood mononuclear cells (PBMCs), sampled at new diagnosis, from a patient treated with antithyroid drugs. The receptors stem from a young man with Graves disease.

This clonotype was picked up a small number of times. The chain combines TRBV29-1 with TRBJ2-7; 9 positions match TRBD1. CDR1 and CDR2 (germline): SQVTM, ANQGSEA. J was trimmed by 5 bases and V by 4 bases; bases with no gene match: 9. The CDR3 is made up of 14 amino acids. The CDR3: CSVVGDREINEQYF. In DNA form, the CDR3 reads TGCAGCGTTGTTGGGGACAGGGAGATCAACGAGCAGTACTTC.

Ten or more counts support this clonotype. The gene calls are TRBV18 and TRBJ1-1; D unclear. This CDR3 region has 14 residues. In germline, CDR1 is KGHSH, CDR2 LQKENI. Between the trimmed V and J ends, which lost 3 bases and 5 bases, there was a span of 13 bases. In nucleotides, the CDR3 is TGTGCCAGCTCACCGCCAGCATACGGGACTGAAGCTTTCTTT. Translated, it gives CASSPPAYGTEAFF.